The 2 T cell receptor beta chains listed next were all sequenced from one sample in a study of cytomegalovirus exposure and HLA in healthy donors. PCR primers comprised 60 Vbeta and 13 Jbeta primers. Profiling relied on immunoSEQ multiplex PCR, and the TCRdb table lists in-frame clones only, not all of them. Among roughly 150,000 clones listed, 75% were seen once. Sequenced sample: PBMCs. All receptors come from a woman in her 50s in good health and CMV-seropositive.

The chain couples TRBV4-2 to TRBJ2-7, with a possible D match to TRBD2 (5 bases). Trimming shortened V by 2 bases and J by 6 bases, and 23 bases separated the two germline ends. Germline-derived CDR1 and CDR2 are LGHNA and YNFKEQ. The CDR3 consists of 17 residues. CDR3 loop: CASSQKAGEMAASEQYF. The CDR3 bases are TGTGCCAGCAGCCAAAAGGCTGGGGAGATGGCCGCGAGCGAGCAGTACTTC.

The CDR3 sequence is CASSPWTGGSEKLFF. Written as DNA, the CDR3 is TGTGCCAGCAGCCCGTGGACAGGGGGCTCTGAAAAACTGTTTTTT. The chain recombines TRBV7-6 with TRBJ1-4, with 11 bases lining up with TRBD1. CDR1 and CDR2 (germline): SGHVS, FNYEAQ. V was clipped by 5 bases and J by 7 bases; unmatched bases: 6. The CDR3 extends over 15 amino acids. The full variable domain, completed using reference TRBV7-6 and TRBJ1-4, is GAGVSQSPRYKVTKRGQDVALRCDPISGHVSLYWYRQALGQGPEFLTYFNYEAQQDKSGLPNDRFSAERPEGSISTLTIQRTEQRDSAMYRCASSPWTGGSEKLFFGSGTQLSVL.